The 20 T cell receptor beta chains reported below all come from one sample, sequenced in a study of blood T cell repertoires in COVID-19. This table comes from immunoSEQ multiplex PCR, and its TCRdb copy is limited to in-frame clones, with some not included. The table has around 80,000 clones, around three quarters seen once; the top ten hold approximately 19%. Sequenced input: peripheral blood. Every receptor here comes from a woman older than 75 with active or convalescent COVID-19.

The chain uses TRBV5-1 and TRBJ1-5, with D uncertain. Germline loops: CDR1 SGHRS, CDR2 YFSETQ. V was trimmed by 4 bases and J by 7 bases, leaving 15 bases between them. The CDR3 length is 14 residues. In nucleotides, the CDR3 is TGCGCCAGCAGCCCGGGAGGGAAGGACCAGCCCCAGCATTTT. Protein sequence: CASSPGGKDQPQHF.

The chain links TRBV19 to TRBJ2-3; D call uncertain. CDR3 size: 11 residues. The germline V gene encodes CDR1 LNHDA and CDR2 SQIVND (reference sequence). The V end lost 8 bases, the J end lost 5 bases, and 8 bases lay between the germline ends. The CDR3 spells CASSAEDTQYF. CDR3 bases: TGTGCCAGTTCCGCGGAAGATACGCAGTATTTT.

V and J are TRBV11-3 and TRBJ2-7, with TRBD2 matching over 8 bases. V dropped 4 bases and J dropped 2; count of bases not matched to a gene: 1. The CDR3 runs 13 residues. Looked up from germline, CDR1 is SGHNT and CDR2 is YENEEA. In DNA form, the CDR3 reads TGTGCCAGCAGCTGGGGACTAGCCTACGAGCAGTACTTC. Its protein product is CASSWGLAYEQYF. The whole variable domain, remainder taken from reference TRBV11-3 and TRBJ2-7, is EAGVVQSPRYKIIEKKQPVAFWCNPISGHNTLYWYLQNLGQGPELLIRYENEEAVDDSQLPKDRFSAERLKGVDSTLKIQPAELGDSAVYLCASSWGLAYEQYFGPGTRLTVT.

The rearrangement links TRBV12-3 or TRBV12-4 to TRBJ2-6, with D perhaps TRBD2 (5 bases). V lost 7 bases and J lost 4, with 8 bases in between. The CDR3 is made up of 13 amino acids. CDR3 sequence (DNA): TGTGCCAGCACCCCGGGAGGGGCCAACGTCCTGACTTTC. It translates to CASTPGGANVLTF.

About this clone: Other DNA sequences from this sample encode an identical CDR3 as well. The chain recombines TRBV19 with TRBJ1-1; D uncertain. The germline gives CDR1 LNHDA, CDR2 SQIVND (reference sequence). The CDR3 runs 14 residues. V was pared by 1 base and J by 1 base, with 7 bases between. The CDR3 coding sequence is TGTGCCAGTAGTATAGGAGGCGCGAACACTGAAGCTTTCTTT. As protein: CASSIGGANTEAFF.

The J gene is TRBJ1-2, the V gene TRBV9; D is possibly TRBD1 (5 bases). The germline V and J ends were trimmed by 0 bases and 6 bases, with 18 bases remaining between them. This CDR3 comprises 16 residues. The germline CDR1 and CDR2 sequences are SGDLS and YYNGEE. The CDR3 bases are TGTGCCAGCAGCGTAGAACCAGGGTTTAGGTTTAATGGCTACACCTTC. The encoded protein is CASSVEPGFRFNGYTF.

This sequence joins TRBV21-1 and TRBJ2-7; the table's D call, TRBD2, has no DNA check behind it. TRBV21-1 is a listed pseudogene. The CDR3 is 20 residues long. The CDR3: CASSTDRGGLAGGCSYEQYF. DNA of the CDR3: TGTGCCAGCAGCACAGACAGGGGTGGACTAGCGGGGGGGTGCTCCTACGAGCAGTACTTC.

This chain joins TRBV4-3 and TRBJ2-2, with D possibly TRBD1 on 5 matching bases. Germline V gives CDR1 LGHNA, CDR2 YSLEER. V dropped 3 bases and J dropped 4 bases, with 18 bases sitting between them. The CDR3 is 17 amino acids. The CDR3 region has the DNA TGCGCCAGCAGCCAGATAACAGGCACAGATTTCACCGGGGAGCTGTTTTTT. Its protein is CASSQITGTDFTGELFF.

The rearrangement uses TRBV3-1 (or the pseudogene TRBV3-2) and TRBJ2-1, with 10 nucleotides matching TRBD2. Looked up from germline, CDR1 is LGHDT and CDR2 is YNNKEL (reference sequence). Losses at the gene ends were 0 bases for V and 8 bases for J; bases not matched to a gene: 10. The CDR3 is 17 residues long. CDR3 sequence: CASSQDPSGGALDEQFF. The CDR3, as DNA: TGTGCCAGCAGCCAAGACCCAAGCGGGGGGGCTTTGGATGAGCAGTTCTTC.

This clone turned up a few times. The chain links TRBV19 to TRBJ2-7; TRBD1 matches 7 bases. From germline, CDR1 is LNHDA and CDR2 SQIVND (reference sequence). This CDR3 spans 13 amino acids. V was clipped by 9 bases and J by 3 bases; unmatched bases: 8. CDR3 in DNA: TGTGCCAGCGCGAACAGGGGCCTCTACGAGCAGTACTTC. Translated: CASANRGLYEQYF.

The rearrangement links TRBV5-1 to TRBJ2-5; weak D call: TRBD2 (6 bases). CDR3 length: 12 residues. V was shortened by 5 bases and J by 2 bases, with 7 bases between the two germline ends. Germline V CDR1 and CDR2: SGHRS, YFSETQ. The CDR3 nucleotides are TGCGCCAGCAGTGCGGGACAAGAGACCCAGTACTTC. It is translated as CASSAGQETQYF.

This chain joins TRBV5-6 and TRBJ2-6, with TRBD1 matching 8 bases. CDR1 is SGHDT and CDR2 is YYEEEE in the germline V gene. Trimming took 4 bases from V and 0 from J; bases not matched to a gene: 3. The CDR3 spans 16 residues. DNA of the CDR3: TGTGCCAGCAGCACAACAGGGGGCTCTGGGGCCAACGTCCTGACTTTC. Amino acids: CASSTTGGSGANVLTF.

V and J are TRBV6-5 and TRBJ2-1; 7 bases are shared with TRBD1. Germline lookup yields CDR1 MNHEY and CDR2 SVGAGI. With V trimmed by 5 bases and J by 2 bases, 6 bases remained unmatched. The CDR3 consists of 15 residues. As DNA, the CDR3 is TGTGCCAGCAGTAAGACAGGGTACCCCTACAATGAGCAGTTCTTC. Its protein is CASSKTGYPYNEQFF.

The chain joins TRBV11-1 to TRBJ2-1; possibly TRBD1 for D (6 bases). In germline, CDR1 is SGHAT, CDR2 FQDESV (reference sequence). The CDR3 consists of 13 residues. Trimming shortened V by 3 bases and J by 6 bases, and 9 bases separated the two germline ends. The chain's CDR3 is CASSFGRGNEQFF. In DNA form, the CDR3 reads TGTGCCAGCAGCTTTGGCAGGGGCAATGAGCAGTTCTTC.

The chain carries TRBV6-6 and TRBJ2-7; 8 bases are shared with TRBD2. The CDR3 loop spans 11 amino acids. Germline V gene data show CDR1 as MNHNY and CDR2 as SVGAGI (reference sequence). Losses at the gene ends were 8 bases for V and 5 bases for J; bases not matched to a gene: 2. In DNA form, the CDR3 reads TGTGCCAGCTCCGGGGGGGACGAGCAGTACTTC. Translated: CASSGGDEQYF.

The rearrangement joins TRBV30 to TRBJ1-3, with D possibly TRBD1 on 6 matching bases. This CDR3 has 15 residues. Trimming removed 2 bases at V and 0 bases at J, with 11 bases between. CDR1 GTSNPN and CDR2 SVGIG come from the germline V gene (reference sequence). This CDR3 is CAWSSDSISGNTIYF. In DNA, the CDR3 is TGTGCCTGGAGTTCGGACAGTATCTCTGGAAACACCATATATTTT.

CDR3 sequence reads: CATSDFLGGGETQYF. The CDR3, as DNA: TGTGCCACCAGTGATTTCTTGGGGGGGGGAGAGACCCAGTACTTC. The V and J genes are TRBV24-1 and TRBJ2-5, with 7 bases fitting TRBD2. This CDR3 is 15 amino acids long. V was pared by 1 base and J by 4 bases, with 5 bases of the junction left unmatched. Germline CDR1 KGHDR, CDR2 SFDVKD.

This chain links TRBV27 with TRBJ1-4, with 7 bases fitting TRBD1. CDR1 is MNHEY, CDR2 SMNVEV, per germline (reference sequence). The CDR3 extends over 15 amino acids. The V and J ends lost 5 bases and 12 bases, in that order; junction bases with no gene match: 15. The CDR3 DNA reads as TGTGCCAGCAGTCTTGGACAGGCCCTATCGAATGAACTGTTTTTT. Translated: CASSLGQALSNELFF.

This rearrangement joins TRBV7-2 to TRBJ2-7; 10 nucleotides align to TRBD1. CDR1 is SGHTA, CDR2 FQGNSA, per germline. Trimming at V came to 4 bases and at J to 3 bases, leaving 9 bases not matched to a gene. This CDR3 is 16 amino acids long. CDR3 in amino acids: CASSSRGTGDDYEQYF. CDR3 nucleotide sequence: TGTGCCAGCAGCTCAAGGGGGACAGGGGACGACTACGAGCAGTACTTC.

Here the CDR3 reads CASSVGPGTDGNTIYF. The CDR3 DNA reads as TGTGCCAGCAGCGTCGGACCCGGGACAGATGGAAACACCATATATTTT. The chain combines TRBV9 with TRBJ1-3, with TRBD1 matching over 7 bases. This CDR3 region has 16 residues. The germline V gene encodes CDR1 SGDLS and CDR2 YYNGEE. J lost 3 bases, V lost 2 bases, and 8 bases had no gene match.